This T cell receptor (beta chain) appears in the sequencing data of a study of blood T cell repertoires in COVID-19 (dated by TCRdb to the early 2020s). Regarding the research as a whole: Collaborator samples came from the United States, Italy and Spain and covered acute and convalescent phases of COVID-19. The material from the prospective study consisted of cDNA or gDNA derived from T cells, B-cell-depleted T cells, or PBMCs. Subjects who had been exposed to COVID-19, were actively infected with it, or had recovered from it provided the deeply sampled blood TCRbeta repertoires that made up the dataset. The repertoires were made available in a free public database intended to serve as a resource for research on the immune response to SARS-CoV-2. Samples were obtained from the ongoing ImmuneRACE study (first 160 participants) and from some 1,200 subjects provided by 6 global collaborators. A de-identified subject ID, COVID-19 status, age in years and sex were almost always included in the sample metadata. Where HLA class I and class II types were available, the types were taken from metadata supplied by the sample provider, not from assay-based typing.

From a lookup of the germline V gene, CDR1 and CDR2 are SNHLY and FYNNEI. Trimming leaves V shorter by 7 bases and J shorter by 1 base, with the junction holding 14 bases beyond the gene matches. The cysteine opens and the phenylalanine closes a CDR3 of 18 amino acids. Only the CDR3 portion is preserved as DNA: 54 bases, with reading frame beginning at the first base. Broad study findings and their caveats: The amount of clinical and demographic metadata varied by source and participant and was provided uncurated.

Notes on this clone: There is no known antigen for this receptor. No much larger clone exists at a distance of one base, and base qualities are not known.

One collaborating source in Seattle enrolled patients while the patients were actively infected and followed the patients over time throughout the course of disease. Whole blood was collected in K2EDTA tubes by collaborating institutions according to the institutions' own protocols. For TCRbeta analysis, collaborators shipped samples in one of three forms: frozen whole blood, isolated PBMCs, or DNA extracted from either of those sample types. The immunoSEQ Assay, a bias-controlled multiplex PCR, was used to amplify TCRbeta CDR3 regions from genomic DNA. The authors' pipeline ran thus. The number of nucleated cells in each sample was estimated by amplification of reference gene primers within the assay. To quantify the absolute abundance of each unique TCRbeta CDR3 rearrangement, sequence reads were collapsed and filtered. For each sample, productive Simpson clonality was calculated as the square root of Simpson's diversity index across productive rearrangements. TCRdb re-hosts the immuneACCESS table, in-frame sequences only. Its copies lack some clones; in the studies checked, an unresolved V gene accounts for under half of them, and the cause for the rest is not known. V and J calls and clone size are given by that table; D and trimming were obtained from the DNA. The sample table holds hundreds of thousands of clones, of which around nine tenths were seen once. Of the sample, around 0.85% falls within the top ten clones.

This clonotype was obtained from a man aged 60 to 69 with COVID-19, enrolled during active disease. The sequenced sample consisted of peripheral blood. This sequence uses TRBV2 and TRBJ1-2; 11 bases in the junction line up with TRBD1. Read as DNA, the sequence is TGTGCCAGCACCCAACGACGGGGACAGGGGGTAATTAACTATGGCTACACCTTC. It translates as CASTQRRGQGVINYGYTF.